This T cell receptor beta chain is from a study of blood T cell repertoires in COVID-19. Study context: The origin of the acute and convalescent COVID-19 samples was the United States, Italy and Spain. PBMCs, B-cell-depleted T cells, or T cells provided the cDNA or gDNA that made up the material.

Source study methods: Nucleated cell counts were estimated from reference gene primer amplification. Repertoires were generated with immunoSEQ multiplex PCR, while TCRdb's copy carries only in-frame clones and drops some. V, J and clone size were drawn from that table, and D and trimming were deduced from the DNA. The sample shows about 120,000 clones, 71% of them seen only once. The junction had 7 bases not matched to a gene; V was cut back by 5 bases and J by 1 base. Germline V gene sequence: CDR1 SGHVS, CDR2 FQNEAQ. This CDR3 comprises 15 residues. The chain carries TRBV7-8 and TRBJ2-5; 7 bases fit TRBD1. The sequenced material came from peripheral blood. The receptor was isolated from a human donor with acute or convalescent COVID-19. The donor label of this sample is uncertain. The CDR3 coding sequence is TGTGCCAGCAGCACCCGACAGGGCGGCCAAGAGACCCAGTACTTC. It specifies CASSTRQGGQETQYF.